Following are 3 T cell receptor beta chains from one sample sequenced in a study of blood T cell repertoires in COVID-19. Sequencing was performed with immunoSEQ multiplex PCR; in TCRdb, only in-frame clones are kept and a portion is missing. The sample has fewer than 45,000 clones, roughly nine tenths seen once. Sequenced: peripheral blood. The receptor source for this set is a human donor in a cohort sampled during active COVID-19.

This chain links TRBV5-8 with TRBJ2-1, with a possible D match to TRBD1 (6 bases). Germline V gives CDR1 SGHTS, CDR2 YDEGEE. This CDR3 has 15 residues. Trimming removed 4 bases at V and 1 base at J, with 12 bases between. This CDR3 is CASSPRTVSYNEQFF. CDR3 nucleotides: TGTGCCAGCAGCCCGAGGACAGTGTCCTACAATGAGCAGTTCTTC.

V is TRBV4-3 and J is TRBJ1-4; TRBD1 agrees at 10 bases. Per the germline V gene, CDR1 is LGHNA and CDR2 is YSLEER. The trim removed 0 bases at V and 6 bases at J, leaving 1 base unmatched. The CDR3 consists of 15 residues. CDR3 sequence (DNA): TGCGCCAGCAGCCAAGAAGGGACAGGGGATGAAAAACTGTTTTTT. Translated, it gives CASSQEGTGDEKLFF.

The J gene is TRBJ2-5, the V gene TRBV6-4; 8 nucleotides align to TRBD1. The V gene end was trimmed by 6 bases and the J gene end by 5 bases; junction bases not matched to a gene: 8. Germline values: CDR1 MRHNA, CDR2 SNTAGT. The CDR3 is 14 amino acids. The CDR3 region has the DNA TGTGCCAGCAGCGAAAGCAGGGGGCGGGAGACCCAGTACTTC. It translates to CASSESRGRETQYF.